These T cell receptor beta chains were read from a single sample in a study of blood T cell repertoires in COVID-19. Assay: immunoSEQ multiplex PCR; the TCRdb copy retains only in-frame clones and omits some. This sample carries approximately 280,000 clones, approximately 83% of them seen once, and the ten largest clones take about 10%. Material: peripheral blood. Receptor source: a woman between 70 and 85 years old with acute or convalescent COVID-19. Both conserved end residues are part of each CDR3. The D gene is left open where the match is weak. Part of the rows lack a size; the others show once, few, many or a class for expanded clones.

d_call j_call clone_size v_call cdr3_nt cdr3_aa
TRBD1 TRBJ1-3 NA TRBV19 TGTGCCAGCGTTGGGACAGGGGGTTTAAGCTCTGGAAACACCATATATTTT CASVGTGGLSSGNTIYF
NA TRBJ1-6 few TRBV12-3/TRBV12-4 TGTGCCAGCAGTCCCTGGCGGAATTCACCCCTCCACTTT CASSPWRNSPLHF
TRBD1 TRBJ1-1 NA TRBV3-1/TRBV3-2 TGTGCCAGCAGCCAAGCACAGGGGTGGGCTGAAGCTTTCTTT CASSQAQGWAEAFF
NA TRBJ2-7 few TRBV30 TGTGCCTGGAGTGTACTACCTTCCTACGAGCAGTACTTC CAWSVLPSYEQYF
TRBD2 TRBJ2-5 NA TRBV11-2 TGTGCCAGCAGCTTACCCCTAGCGGGTGGCCAAGAGACCCAGTACTTC CASSLPLAGGQETQYF
NA TRBJ2-1 once TRBV3-1/TRBV3-2 TGTGCCAGCAGCCAAGGTGCACTCAACAATGAGCAGTTCTTC CASSQGALNNEQFF
NA TRBJ1-5 NA TRBV30 TGTGCCTGGAGTGTACGGCCGGGGCAGCCCCAGCATTTT CAWSVRPGQPQHF
NA TRBJ1-2 NA TRBV5-1 TGCGCCAGCAGCTTAAAGGGGGACTATGGCTACACCTTC CASSLKGDYGYTF
NA TRBJ1-1 NA TRBV20-1 TGCAGTGCTAGAGTTCTCACTGAAGCTTTCTTT CSARVLTEAFF
NA TRBJ1-1 NA TRBV7-8 TGTGCCAGCAGCTTAGCCCCGAAGGGGAAAAGGGCAGAAGCTTTCTTT CASSLAPKGKRAEAFF
NA TRBJ1-3 few TRBV5-8 TGTGCCAGCAGCCGGGCGGGAGGAAACACCATATATTTT CASSRAGGNTIYF
NA TRBJ2-1 NA TRBV24-1 TGTGCCCCCGGGGTCAGGGGTGTGCCCTACAATGAGCAGTTCTTC CAPGVRGVPYNEQFF
NA TRBJ2-3 NA TRBV5-1 TGCGCCAGCAGCTTAGACAGCGAGGCAGATACGCAGTATTTT CASSLDSEADTQYF
NA TRBJ1-1 NA TRBV15 TGTGCCACCAGCATCCCGGGGGGCGGAGGTGAAGCTTTCTTT CATSIPGGGGEAFF
TRBD1 TRBJ1-2 few TRBV6-1 TGTGCCAGCAGTGAAGGTGGGGACAGTATCGTAGGCTACACCTTC CASSEGGDSIVGYTF
NA TRBJ1-6 NA TRBV3-1/TRBV3-2 TGTGCCAGCAGTACAGTCGGCTCCTATAATTCACCCCTCCACTTT CASSTVGSYNSPLHF
NA TRBJ1-6 NA TRBV2 TGTGCCAGCACCCCCGCGGGACGGACAAATTCACCCCTCCACTTT CASTPAGRTNSPLHF
TRBD1 TRBJ1-1 NA TRBV10-3 TGTGCCATCAGGGGACAGCCCGACACTGAAGCTTTCTTT CAIRGQPDTEAFF
TRBD1 TRBJ2-1 once TRBV5-1 TGCGCCAGCAGCACGGGACAGGGGACCAATGAGCAGTTCTTC CASSTGQGTNEQFF
TRBD1 TRBJ2-3 NA TRBV11-3 TGTGCCAGCAGCGTTGGGACAGGGGGCACAGATACGCAGTATTTT CASSVGTGGTDTQYF
NA TRBJ2-2 once TRBV3-1/TRBV3-2 TGTGCCAGCAGCCAGTCGGTAGGGGACACCGGGGAGCTGTTTTTT CASSQSVGDTGELFF
NA TRBJ2-6 NA TRBV3-1/TRBV3-2 TGTGCCAGCAGCCTGAGGGGACAAGAACTTTACTCTGGGGCCAACGTCCTGACTTTC CASSLRGQELYSGANVLTF
NA TRBJ1-3 NA TRBV5-1 TGCGCCAGCAGCTTGGACGGAGCTGGAAACACCATATATTTT CASSLDGAGNTIYF
TRBD1 TRBJ1-3 NA TRBV5-1 TGCGCCAGCAGCGTCGGGACAGGGGGAGGAAACACCATATATTTT CASSVGTGGGNTIYF
NA TRBJ2-7 once TRBV9 TGTGCCAGCAGCGGGGCTTGGGAGTCCTACGAGCAGTACTTC CASSGAWESYEQYF
NA TRBJ2-2 NA TRBV24-1 TGTGCCACCAGTGATTTTGGAGGGATCCGGGAGCTGTTTTTT CATSDFGGIRELFF
NA TRBJ1-3 NA TRBV7-2 TGTGCCAGCACCGACAACTCTGGAAACACCATATATTTT CASTDNSGNTIYF
TRBD1 TRBJ1-1 few TRBV2 TGTGCCAGCTCCAGGGGGCATCTAACTGAAGCTTTCTTT CASSRGHLTEAFF
NA TRBJ2-4 NA TRBV15 TGTGCCACCAGCAGAGGCCGGCCGGGACAAGGCGCCAAAAACATTCAGTACTTC CATSRGRPGQGAKNIQYF
TRBD1 TRBJ1-2 once TRBV12-3/TRBV12-4 TGTGCCAGCAGGGGGACAGGGGATGGCTACACCTTC CASRGTGDGYTF
NA TRBJ2-3 NA TRBV19 TGTGCCAGTAGTTCCCCCGGGGGGCCCTCAGATACGCAGTATTTT CASSSPGGPSDTQYF
NA TRBJ1-3 NA TRBV5-1 TGCGCCAGCAGCCCGGACACCTCTGGAAACACCATATATTTT CASSPDTSGNTIYF
NA TRBJ2-7 NA TRBV7-2 TGTGCCAGCAGCTTAGGACTTCGCTCCTACGAGCAGTACTTC CASSLGLRSYEQYF
NA TRBJ1-2 NA TRBV2 TGTGCCAGCAGGAGAGCGGGGGCGGACTATGGCTACACCTTC CASRRAGADYGYTF
NA TRBJ1-1 NA TRBV7-9 TGTGCCAGCAGCTTGGGTCGGGGGGGCACTGAAGCTTTCTTT CASSLGRGGTEAFF
TRBD2 TRBJ2-7 few TRBV2 TGTGCCAGCATCGGAGGCGGGGGTACCTACGAGCAGTACTTC CASIGGGGTYEQYF
NA TRBJ2-2 NA TRBV4-2 TGTGCCAGCAGCCAAGAAAGTGGCGGAAACACCGGGGAGCTGTTTTTT CASSQESGGNTGELFF
NA TRBJ2-6 NA TRBV5-1 TGCGCCAGCAGCTTGGCGATGGGGGCGAGCTCTGGGGCCAACGTCCTGACTTTC CASSLAMGASSGANVLTF
NA TRBJ2-3 NA TRBV24-1 TGTGCCACCAGTGATTTTGACAGGGAGGTGGCCGATACGCAGTATTTT CATSDFDREVADTQYF
TRBD1 TRBJ1-5 NA TRBV6-5 TGTGCCAGCAGCGGCGACAGGGGAATGTCTCAGCCCCAGCATTTT CASSGDRGMSQPQHF
NA TRBJ1-1 NA TRBV30 TGTGCCTGGACTATGACAAGCTGGGCTGAAGCTTTCTTT CAWTMTSWAEAFF
TRBD1 TRBJ1-6 NA TRBV5-4 TGTGCCAGCAGCTTGGCCGGGGGACAGTATAATTCACCCCTCCACTTT CASSLAGGQYNSPLHF
TRBD1 TRBJ2-7 NA TRBV16 TGTGCCAGCAGCCACCGGACAGGGTTGAACGAGCAGTACTTC CASSHRTGLNEQYF
TRBD2 TRBJ2-1 NA TRBV18 TGTGCCAGCTCACCAACACTCCCGGGGGGTAATGAGCAGTTCTTC CASSPTLPGGNEQFF
NA TRBJ1-1 NA TRBV19 TGTGCCAGTTCCGACTGGGGACGGGACTTTGAAGCTTTCTTT CASSDWGRDFEAFF
NA TRBJ1-2 NA TRBV10-3 TGTGCCATCAGTGAATCCTTCGCAGATAACTATGGCTACACCTTC CAISESFADNYGYTF
NA TRBJ1-1 NA TRBV5-1 TGCGCCAGCAGGACGGGACACAACACTGAAGCTTTCTTT CASRTGHNTEAFF
NA TRBJ1-2 NA TRBV6-5 TGTGCCAGCAGTATCAGGGTTGGAGAATTGGATGGCTACACCTTC CASSIRVGELDGYTF
TRBD2 TRBJ2-3 NA TRBV7-3 TGTGCCAGCAGCTCGGGACTAGCGGGGGTCACAGATACGCAGTATTTT CASSSGLAGVTDTQYF
TRBD1 TRBJ2-5 NA TRBV3-1/TRBV3-2 TGTGCCAGCAGCCAAGAATGGGACAGGGTAGGAGAGACCCAGTACTTC CASSQEWDRVGETQYF
NA TRBJ2-7 NA TRBV7-9 TGTGCCAGCAGCTTAGGGACTACGTTATACGAGCAGTACTTC CASSLGTTLYEQYF